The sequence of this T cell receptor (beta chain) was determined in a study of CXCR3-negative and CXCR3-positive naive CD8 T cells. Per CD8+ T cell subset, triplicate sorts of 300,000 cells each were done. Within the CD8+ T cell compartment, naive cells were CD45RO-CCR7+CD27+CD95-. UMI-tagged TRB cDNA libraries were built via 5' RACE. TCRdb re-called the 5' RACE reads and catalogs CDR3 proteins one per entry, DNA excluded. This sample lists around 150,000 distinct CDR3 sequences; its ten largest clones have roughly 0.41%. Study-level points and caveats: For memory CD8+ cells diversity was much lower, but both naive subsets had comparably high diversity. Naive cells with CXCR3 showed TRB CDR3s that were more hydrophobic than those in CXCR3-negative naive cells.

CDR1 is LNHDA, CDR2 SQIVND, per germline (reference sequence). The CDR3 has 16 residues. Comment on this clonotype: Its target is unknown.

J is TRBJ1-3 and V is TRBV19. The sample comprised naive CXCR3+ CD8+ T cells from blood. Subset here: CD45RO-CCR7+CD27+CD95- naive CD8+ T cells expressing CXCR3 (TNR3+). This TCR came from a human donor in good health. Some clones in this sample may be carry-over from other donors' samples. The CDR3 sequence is CASSARPTYSGNTIYF. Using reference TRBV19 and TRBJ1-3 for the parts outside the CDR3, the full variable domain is DGGITQSPKYLFRKEGQNVTLSCEQNLNHDAMYWYRQDPGQGLRLIYYSQIVNDFQKGDIAEGYSVSREKKESFPLTVTSAQKNPTAFYLCASSARPTYSGNTIYFGEGSWLTVV.